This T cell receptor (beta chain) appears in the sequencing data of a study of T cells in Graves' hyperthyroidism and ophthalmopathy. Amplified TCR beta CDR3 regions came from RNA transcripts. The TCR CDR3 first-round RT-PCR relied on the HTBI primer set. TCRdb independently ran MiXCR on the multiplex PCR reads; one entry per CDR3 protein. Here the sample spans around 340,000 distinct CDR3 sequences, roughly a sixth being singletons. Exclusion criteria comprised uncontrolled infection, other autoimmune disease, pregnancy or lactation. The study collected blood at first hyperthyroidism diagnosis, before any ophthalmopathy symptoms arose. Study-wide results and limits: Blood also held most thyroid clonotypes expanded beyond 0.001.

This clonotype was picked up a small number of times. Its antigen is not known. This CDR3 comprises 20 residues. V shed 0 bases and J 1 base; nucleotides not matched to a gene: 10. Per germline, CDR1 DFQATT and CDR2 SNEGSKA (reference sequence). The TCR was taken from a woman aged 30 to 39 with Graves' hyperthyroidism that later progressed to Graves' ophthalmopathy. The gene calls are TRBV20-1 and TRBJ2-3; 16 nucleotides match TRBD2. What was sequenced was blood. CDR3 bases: TGCAGTGCTAGAGATCAGACCGGGACTAGCGGGGGGGCCGGCACAGATACGCAGTATTTT. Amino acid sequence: CSARDQTGTSGGAGTDTQYF.